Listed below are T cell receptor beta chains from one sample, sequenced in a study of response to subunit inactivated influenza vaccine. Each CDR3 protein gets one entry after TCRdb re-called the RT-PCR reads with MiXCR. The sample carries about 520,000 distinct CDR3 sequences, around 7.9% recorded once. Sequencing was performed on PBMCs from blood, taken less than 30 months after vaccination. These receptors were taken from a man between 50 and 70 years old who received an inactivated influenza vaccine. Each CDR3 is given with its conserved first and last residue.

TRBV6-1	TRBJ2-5	CASSLDWGALRETQYF
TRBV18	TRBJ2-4	CASSPPWDGSIQYF
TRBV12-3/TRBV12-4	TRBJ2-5	CASSYSGEASKTQYF
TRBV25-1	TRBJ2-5	CASSPLPPMETQYF
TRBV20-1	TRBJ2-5	CSASDGTSGRKMKGETQYF
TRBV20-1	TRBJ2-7	CSANSNLAGDSNEQYF
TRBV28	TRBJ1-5	CASSSDRGGQPQHF
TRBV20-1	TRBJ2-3	CSADSGTRTDTQYF
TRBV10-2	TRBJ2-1	CATLAGGYNEQFF
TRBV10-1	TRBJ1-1	CASSDGGMATEAFF
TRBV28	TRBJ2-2	CASSFPWTANTGELFF
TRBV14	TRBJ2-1	CASSQGRSSYNEQFF
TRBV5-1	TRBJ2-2	CASTSRGTNTGELFF
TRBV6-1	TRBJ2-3	CASSESSKWPTDTQYF
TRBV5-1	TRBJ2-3	CASSLSSGRLTDTQDF
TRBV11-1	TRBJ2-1	CASSLASGTSSYNEQFF
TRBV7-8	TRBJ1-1	CASSARQGRSEAFF
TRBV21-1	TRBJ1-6	CASREWALHF
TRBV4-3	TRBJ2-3	CASSQDRDSTTQYF
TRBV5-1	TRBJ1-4	CASSSSGWGEKLFF
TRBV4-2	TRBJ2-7	CASSQDRRLAGNVITGYEQYF
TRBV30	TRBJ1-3	CAWAFSSGNTIYF
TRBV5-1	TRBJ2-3	CASSFSLAGGTDTQYF
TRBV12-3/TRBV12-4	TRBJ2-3	CASSSPTGIADTQYF
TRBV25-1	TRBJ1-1	CASSESSSLNTEAFF
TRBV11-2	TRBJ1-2	CASSLIARGDYGYTF
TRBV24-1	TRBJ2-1	CATSDSTGWLNNEQFF
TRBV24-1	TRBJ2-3	CATSVVGAADTQYF
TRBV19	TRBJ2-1	CASHPGKGLYNEQFF
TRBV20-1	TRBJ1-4	CSARDPGWDEKLFF
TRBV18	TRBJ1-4	CASSLTVATNEKLFF
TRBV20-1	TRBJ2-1	CSARDGQGSVNEQFF
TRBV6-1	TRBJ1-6	CASSRVGGRGSPLHF
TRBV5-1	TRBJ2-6	CASSTRGSGANVLTF
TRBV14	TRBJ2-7	CASSQGRYSYEQYF
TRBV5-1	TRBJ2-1	CASTKGLAPLRSSYNEQFF
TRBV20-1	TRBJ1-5	CSARDAHRRDVGNQPQHF
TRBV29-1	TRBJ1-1	CSVYRGYGTEAFF
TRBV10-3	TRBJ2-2	CAISRDFGGNTGELFF
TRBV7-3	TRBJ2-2	CASSLRAGDETGELFF
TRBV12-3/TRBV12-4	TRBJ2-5	CASMSGGQYQETQYF
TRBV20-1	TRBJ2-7	CSARDTHGLAGGNYEQYF
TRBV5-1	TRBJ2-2	CASSLAIAGGTGELFF
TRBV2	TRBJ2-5	CASRGQQETQYF
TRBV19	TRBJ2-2	CASSISGRSRTGELFF
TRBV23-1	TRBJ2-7	CASSQSRRRDRASSYEQYF
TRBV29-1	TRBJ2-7	CSAQTGRGAYEQYF
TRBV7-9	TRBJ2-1	CASSTGPSLEQFF
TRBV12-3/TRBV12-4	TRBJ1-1	CASSPQFHTEAFF
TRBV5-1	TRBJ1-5	CASSPSGESNQPQHF
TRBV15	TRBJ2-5	CATSRAGSPQETQYF
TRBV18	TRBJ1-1	CASSIQTEAFF
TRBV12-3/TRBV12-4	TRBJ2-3	CASSHSGGLHTDTQYF
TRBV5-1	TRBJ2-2	CASMGAGELFF
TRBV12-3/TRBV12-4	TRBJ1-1	CASSTHPTSAFF
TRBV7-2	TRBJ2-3	CASSFGSPDTQYF
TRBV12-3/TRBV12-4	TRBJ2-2	CASSSGINTGELFF
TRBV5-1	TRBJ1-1	CASSLGTGRGTEAFF
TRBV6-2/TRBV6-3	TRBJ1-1	CASSTSGTEAFF